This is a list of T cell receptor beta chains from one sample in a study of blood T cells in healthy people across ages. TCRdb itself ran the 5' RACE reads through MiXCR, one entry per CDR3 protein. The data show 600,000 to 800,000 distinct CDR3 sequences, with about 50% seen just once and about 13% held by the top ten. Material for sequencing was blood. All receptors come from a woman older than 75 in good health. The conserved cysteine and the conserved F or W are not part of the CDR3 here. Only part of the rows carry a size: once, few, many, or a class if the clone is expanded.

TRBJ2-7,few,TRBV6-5,AGSSTWTSGPYEQY
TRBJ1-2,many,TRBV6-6,ASRPDRAGYT
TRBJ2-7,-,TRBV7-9,ASSSAGTASEQY
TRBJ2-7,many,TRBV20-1,SARDVAKPYEQY
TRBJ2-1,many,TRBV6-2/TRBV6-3,ASKVYNEQF
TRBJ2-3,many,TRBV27,ASSLSRVTTDTQY
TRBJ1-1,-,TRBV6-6,ASRKDRGVGTNTEAF
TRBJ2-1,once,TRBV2,AGLRDTPYNEQF
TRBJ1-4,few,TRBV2,ASSVGRINEKLF
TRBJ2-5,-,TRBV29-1,SVDWSRRAQETQY
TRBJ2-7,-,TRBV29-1,SVVGNYEQY
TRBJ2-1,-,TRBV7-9,ASSLAGLAGNEQF
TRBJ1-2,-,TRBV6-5,ASSPGTPPYYGYT
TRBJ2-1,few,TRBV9,ASSELGRGTVPPYNEQF
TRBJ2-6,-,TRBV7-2,ASSARSSGANVLT
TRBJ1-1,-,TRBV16,ASSRSPWGNTEAF
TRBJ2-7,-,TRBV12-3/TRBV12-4,ASSRVSNEQY
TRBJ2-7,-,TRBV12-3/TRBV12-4,ASSLAQGYKQY
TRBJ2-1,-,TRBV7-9,ASSPHSGRAYNEQF
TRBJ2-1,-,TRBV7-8,ASVGGLAGDSYNEQF
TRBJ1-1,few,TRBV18,ASSPQGAGRSTEAF
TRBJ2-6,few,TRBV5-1,ASSFPGGGANVLT
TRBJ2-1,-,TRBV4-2,ASSQDLFVTSGSNEQF
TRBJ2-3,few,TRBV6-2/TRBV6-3,ASSYDLAGGPRRDTQY
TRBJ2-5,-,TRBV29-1,SVKQGLETQY
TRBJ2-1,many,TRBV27,ASTFNSRGTQF
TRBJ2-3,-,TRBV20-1,SAIHGLAVLSDTQY
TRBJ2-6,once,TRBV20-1,SATRTWRSGANVLT
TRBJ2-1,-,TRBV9,ASSVRREGNEQF
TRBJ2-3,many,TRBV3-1,ASSLAGGWGDTQY
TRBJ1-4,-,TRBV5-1,ASSFLGQGNEKLF
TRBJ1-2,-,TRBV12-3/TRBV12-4,AISTGNYGYT
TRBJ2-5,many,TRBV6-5,ASSVGSLMETQY
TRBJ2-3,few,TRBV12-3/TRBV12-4,ASSFVAGLDTQY
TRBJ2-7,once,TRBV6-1,ASSESPGDVYEQY
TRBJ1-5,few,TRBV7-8,ASSLGRQGNQPQH
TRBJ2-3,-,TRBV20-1,SAKLAGLSTDTQY
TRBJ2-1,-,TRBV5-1,ASSPTSASYNEQF
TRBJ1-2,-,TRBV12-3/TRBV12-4,ASSTTTGLVGYT
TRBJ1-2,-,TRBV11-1,ASSLTEDVGYT
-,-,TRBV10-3,AIWQGRPYEQY
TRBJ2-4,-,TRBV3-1,ASSPQGSSAKNIQY
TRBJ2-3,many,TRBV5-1,ASTFGAGEDTQY
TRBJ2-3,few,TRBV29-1,SVALLVAGGTSSTDTQY
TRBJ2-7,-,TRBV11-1,ASSYTQGLAYEQY
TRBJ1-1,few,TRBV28,ASSLTQGKDAF
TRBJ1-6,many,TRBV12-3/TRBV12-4,ASTRHGDNSPLH
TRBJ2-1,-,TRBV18,ASSPTSGRAHNEQF
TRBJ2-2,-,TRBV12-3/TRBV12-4,ASSSGLAGVGGELF
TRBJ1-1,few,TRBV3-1,ASSPRTLGNTEAF
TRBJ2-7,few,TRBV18,ASSQPGQGAREQY
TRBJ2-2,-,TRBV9,ASSVRSNTGELF
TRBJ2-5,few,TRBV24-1,ATSESRETQY
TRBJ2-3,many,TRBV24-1,ATSDRDRGRGDTQY
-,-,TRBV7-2,ASSGPGLAGGVGETQY
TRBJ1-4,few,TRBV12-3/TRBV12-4,ASSLGVWGNEKLF